What follows describes a single T cell receptor beta chain. This clonotype was counted between two and nine times. Its specific antigen is unknown. No base qualities exist here, and no much larger clone lies one base off it. Libraries came from 5' RACE. TCRdb shows the sequencer as Illumina HiSeq 2000. Template switching added a universal primer binding site, and the final cDNA carried a unique molecular identifier that allowed TCR cDNA molecules to be counted accurately. First-strand cDNA for TCR alpha and beta chains was synthesized from specific primers in the conserved constant-segment region. To control for contamination, every cDNA library carried two barcodes: a SMART-Mk sample barcode plus Illumina barcodes. TruSeq adapter sequences along with Illumina sample barcodes were introduced in two successive PCR steps. The Illumina HiSeq platform was used with custom primers to sequence TCR alpha and beta cDNA libraries. As for how the authors treated the data: MiGEC processed the raw reads to extract unique molecular identifiers, while MiXCR was used to determine the CDR3 positions. For each individual, recombination models were inferred using an EM algorithm with the repgenHMM and IGoR tools. The analysis of shared clonotypes was done with the tcR package in R, with sharing normalized by the product of cloneset sizes. To study raw recombination without the effects of thymic and clonal selection, out-of-frame nonproductive sequences were analyzed. The public reads were reanalyzed by TCRdb: fastp trimming at Q25, MiXCR alignment, in-frame beta chains only. Rows are combined by CDR3 protein, so each entry shows the most common genes and DNA. V and J calls and clone size were set by TCRdb, not the authors. Recorded for this sample are around 220,000 distinct CDR3 sequences; more than 12% of them occurred a single time. In total, the top ten clones hold 8.8% of the sample.

These data come from a study of identical twins listed by TCRdb under 2016. Turning to the overall study: The study deep-sequenced TCR alpha and beta repertoires from monozygotic twins, unrelated adults of various ages and cord blood to test whether fetal clonotypes persist. To rule out contamination, the twin experiments were replicated at different times with different library preparation protocols. The investigation overall reported the following: In monozygotic twins, recombination models systematically underestimated out-of-frame TCR alpha sharing, but the models matched the sharing seen between unrelated individuals. Invariant T cells such as MAIT and iNKT could partly confound zero-insertion analyses, though diverse VJ usage argued against this for most clonotypes. Conclusions relied on cross-sectional statistical analysis, since the same donors could not be followed over many years. Fewer insertions were carried by abundant cord blood beta clonotypes; a weaker similar trend was observed in young adult naive repertoires, while no such trend was observed in memory repertoires. The excess sharing between twins in beta out-of-frame sequences was weaker because fewer shared sequences reduced the signal-to-noise ratio. Compared with coincidental sharing between unrelated individuals, an excess of low generation-probability sequences was observed among out-of-frame TCR alpha sequences shared between twins.

Every donor in the study was a healthy Caucasian. Miltenyi CD45RO+ enrichment and human naive T-cell isolation kits were used to isolate memory (CD45RO+) and naive T cells from PBMC. The CDR3 measures 13 amino acids from cysteine to phenylalanine. Only the CDR3 region is kept as DNA, spanning 39 bases read in frame from base 1. V gives up 0 bases and J gives up 11 bases, and the segment between their germline ends measures 16 bases. According to the germline V gene (reference sequence), CDR1 reads DFQATT and CDR2 reads SNEGSKA. Sequencing was performed on memory (CD45RO+) T cells sorted from blood. The intended sense of this specimen's cell subset or site label: CD45RO+ enriched T cells. Recombination linked TRBV20-1 to TRBJ1-1, with an unclear D gene assignment. This TCR came from a woman between 18 and 29 years old in good health. The CDR3 protein: CSARERSGPRAFF. The DNA sequence is as follows: TGCAGTGCTAGAGAAAGGAGCGGGCCCCGTGCTTTCTTT.